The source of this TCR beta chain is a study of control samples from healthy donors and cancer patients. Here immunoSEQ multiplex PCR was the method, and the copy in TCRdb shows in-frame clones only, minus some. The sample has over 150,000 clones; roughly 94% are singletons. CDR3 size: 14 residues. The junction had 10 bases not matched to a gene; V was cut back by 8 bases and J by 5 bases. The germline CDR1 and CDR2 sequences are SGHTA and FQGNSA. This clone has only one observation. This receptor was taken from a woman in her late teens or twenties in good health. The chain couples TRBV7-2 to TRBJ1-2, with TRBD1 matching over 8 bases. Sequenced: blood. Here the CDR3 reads CASSIDRGEYGYTF. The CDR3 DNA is TGTGCCAGCTCCATCGACAGGGGAGAATATGGCTACACCTTC.